This T cell receptor beta chain was observed in a study of T-cell memory formation after mild COVID-19. TCRdb re-analysed the 5' RACE reads in MiXCR, keeping a single row per CDR3 protein. The profile covers under 400,000 distinct CDR3 sequences, with around 30% appearing a single time and roughly 14% taken by the ten largest. The V gene's germline CDR1 is DFQATT and CDR2 SNEGSKA (reference sequence). The CDR3 contains 14 residues. Trimming cost V 4 bases and J 9 bases; bases outside gene matches: 9. The sample was PBMCs or a T cell subset sorted from them (not recorded which). The chain combines TRBV20-1 with TRBJ2-4; 10 bases map to TRBD1. The source is an adult woman who had mild COVID-19 (a few samples of this study predate the infection). Cell type and time point are not known. Here the CDR3 reads CSAKRTGTGAIQYF. The CDR3 DNA reads as TGCAGTGCTAAGCGTACCGGGACAGGGGCCATTCAGTACTTC.